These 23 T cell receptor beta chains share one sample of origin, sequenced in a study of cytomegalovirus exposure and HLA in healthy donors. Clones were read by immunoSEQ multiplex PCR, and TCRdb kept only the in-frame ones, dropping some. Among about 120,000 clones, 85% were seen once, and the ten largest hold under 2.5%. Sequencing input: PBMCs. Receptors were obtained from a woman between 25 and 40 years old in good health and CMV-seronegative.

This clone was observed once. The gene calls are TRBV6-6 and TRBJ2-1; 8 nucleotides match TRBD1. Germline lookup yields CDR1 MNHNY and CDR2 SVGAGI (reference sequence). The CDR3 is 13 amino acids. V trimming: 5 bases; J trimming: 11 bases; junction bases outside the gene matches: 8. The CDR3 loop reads CASSQGTGRKQFF. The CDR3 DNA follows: TGTGCCAGCAGTCAAGGGACAGGCAGAAAGCAGTTCTTC.

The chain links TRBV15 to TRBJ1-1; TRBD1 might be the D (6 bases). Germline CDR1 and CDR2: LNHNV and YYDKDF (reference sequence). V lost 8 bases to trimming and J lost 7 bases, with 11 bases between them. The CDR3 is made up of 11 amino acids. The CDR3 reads CATVRQDEAFF. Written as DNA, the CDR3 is TGTGCCACCGTTAGACAGGATGAAGCTTTCTTT.

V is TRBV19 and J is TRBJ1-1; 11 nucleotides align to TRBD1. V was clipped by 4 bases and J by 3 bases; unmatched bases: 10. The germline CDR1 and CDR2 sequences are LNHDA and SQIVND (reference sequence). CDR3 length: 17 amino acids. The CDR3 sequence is CASSTPDRGRRDTEAFF. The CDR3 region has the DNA TGTGCCAGTAGTACCCCGGACAGGGGGCGCCGAGACACTGAAGCTTTCTTT.

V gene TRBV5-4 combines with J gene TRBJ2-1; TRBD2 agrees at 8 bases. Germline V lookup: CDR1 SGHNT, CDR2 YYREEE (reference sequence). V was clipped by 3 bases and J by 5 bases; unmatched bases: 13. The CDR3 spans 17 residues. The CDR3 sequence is CASSSRGSGGRNNEQFF. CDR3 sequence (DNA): TGTGCCAGCAGCTCCCGAGGGAGCGGGGGCCGAAACAATGAGCAGTTCTTC.

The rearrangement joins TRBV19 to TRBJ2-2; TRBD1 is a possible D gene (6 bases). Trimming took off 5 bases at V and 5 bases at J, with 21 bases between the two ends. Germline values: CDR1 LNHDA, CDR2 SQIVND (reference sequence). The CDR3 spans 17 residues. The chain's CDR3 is CASSRPRDRKGTGELFF. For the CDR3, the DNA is TGTGCCAGTAGTCGCCCACGAGACAGGAAAGGAACCGGGGAGCTGTTTTTT.

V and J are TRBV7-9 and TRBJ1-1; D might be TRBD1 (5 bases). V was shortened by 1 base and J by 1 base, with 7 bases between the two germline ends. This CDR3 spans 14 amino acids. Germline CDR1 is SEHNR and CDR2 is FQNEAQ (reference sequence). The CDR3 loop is CASSLEQGNTEAFF. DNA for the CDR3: TGTGCCAGCAGCTTAGAGCAGGGGAACACTGAAGCTTTCTTT.

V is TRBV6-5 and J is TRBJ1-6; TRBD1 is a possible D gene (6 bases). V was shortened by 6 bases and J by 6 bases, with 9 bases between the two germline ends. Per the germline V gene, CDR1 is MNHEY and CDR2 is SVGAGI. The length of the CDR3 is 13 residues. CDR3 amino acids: CASSGTRNSPLHF. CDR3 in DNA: TGTGCCAGCAGCGGGACACGTAATTCACCCCTCCACTTT.

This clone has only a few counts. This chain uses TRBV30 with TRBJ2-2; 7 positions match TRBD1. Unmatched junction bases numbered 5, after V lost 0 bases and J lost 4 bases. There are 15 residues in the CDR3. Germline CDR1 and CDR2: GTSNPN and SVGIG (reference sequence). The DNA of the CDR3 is TGTGCCTGGAGTGTACTAAGGGGGCGCACCGGGGAGCTGTTTTTT. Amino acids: CAWSVLRGRTGELFF.

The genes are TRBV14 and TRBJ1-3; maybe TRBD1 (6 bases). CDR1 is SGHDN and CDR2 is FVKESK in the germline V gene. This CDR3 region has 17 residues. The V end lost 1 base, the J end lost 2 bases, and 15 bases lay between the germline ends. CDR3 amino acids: CASSQGTANWAGNTIYF. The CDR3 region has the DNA TGTGCCAGCAGCCAAGGGACAGCGAATTGGGCTGGAAACACCATATATTTT.

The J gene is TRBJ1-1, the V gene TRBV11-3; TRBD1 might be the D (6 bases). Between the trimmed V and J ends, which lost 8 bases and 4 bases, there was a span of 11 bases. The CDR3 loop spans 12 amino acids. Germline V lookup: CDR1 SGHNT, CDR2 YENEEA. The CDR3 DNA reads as TGTGCCAGCCTCAGAGGGGGCACTGAAGCTTTCTTT. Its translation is CASLRGGTEAFF. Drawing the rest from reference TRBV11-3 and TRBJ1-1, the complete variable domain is EAGVVQSPRYKIIEKKQPVAFWCNPISGHNTLYWYLQNLGQGPELLIRYENEEAVDDSQLPKDRFSAERLKGVDSTLKIQPAELGDSAVYLCASLRGGTEAFFGQGTRLTVV.

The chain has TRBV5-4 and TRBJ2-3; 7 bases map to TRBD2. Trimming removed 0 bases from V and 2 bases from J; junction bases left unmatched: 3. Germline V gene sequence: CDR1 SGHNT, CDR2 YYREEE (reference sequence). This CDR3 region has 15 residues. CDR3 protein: CASSLVRGDTDTQYF. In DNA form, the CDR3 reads TGTGCCAGCAGCTTGGTCCGGGGGGACACAGATACGCAGTATTTT.

The DNA for the CDR3 is TGTGCCAGCAGCTTAGCCGGGGGGGGCCCCACAGATACGCAGTATTTT. Translation gives CASSLAGGGPTDTQYF. This chain links TRBV11-2 with TRBJ2-3; 8 bases are shared with TRBD2. V lost 1 base to trimming and J lost 2 bases; unmatched junction nucleotides: 5. The CDR3 spans 16 residues. CDR1 is SGHAT and CDR2 is FQNNGV in the germline V gene.

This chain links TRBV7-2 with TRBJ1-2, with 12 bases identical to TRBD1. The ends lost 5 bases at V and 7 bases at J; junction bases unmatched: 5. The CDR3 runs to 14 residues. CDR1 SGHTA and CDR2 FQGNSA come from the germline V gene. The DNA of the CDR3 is TGTGCCAGCAGCACCGGGACAGGGGGCCCTGGCTACACCTTC. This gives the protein CASSTGTGGPGYTF. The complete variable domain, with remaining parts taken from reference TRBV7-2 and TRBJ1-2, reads GAGVSQSPSNKVTEKGKDVELRCDPISGHTALYWYRQSLGQGLEFLIYFQGNSAPDKSGLPSDRFSAERTGGSVSTLTIQRTQQEDSAVYLCASSTGTGGPGYTFGSGTRLTVV.

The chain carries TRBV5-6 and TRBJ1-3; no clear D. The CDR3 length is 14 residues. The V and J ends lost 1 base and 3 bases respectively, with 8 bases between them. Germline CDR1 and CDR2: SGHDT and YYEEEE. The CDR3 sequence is CASSLRDYGNTIYF. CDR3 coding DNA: TGTGCCAGCAGCTTGCGGGATTATGGAAACACCATATATTTT. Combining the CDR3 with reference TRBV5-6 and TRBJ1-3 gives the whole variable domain DAGVTQSPTHLIKTRGQQVTLRCSPKSGHDTVSWYQQALGQGPQFIFQYYEEEERQRGNFPDRFSGHQFPNYSSELNVNALLLGDSALYLCASSLRDYGNTIYFGEGSWLTVV.

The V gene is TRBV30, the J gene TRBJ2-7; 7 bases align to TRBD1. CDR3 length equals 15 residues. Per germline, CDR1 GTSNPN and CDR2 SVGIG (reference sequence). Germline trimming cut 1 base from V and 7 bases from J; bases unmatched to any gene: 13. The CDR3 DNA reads TGTGCCTGGAGTGCCCACAGGGGCGTCCAGGGGGAGCAGTACTTC. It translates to CAWSAHRGVQGEQYF.

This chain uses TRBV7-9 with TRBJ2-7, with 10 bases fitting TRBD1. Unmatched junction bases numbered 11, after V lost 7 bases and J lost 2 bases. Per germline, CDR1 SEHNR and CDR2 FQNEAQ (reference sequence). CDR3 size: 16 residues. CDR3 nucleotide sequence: TGTGCCAGCACCCAATTCAGGGACAGGGGAACCTACGAGCAGTACTTC. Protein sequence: CASTQFRDRGTYEQYF.

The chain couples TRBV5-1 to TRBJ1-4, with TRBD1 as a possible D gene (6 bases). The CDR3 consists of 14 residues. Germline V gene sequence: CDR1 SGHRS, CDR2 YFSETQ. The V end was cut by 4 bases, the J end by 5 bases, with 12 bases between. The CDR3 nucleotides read TGCGCCAGCAGCCGACAGGCCGAAAATGAAAAACTGTTTTTT. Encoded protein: CASSRQAENEKLFF. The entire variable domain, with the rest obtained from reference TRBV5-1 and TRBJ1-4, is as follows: KAGVTQTPRYLIKTRGQQVTLSCSPISGHRSVSWYQQTPGQGLQFLFEYFSETQRNKGNFPGRFSGRQFSNSRSEMNVSTLELGDSALYLCASSRQAENEKLFFGSGTQLSVL.

CDR3 region: CASSRRRDSKETQYF. The CDR3 nucleotides read TGTGCCAGCAGTAGAAGGCGGGACAGTAAAGAGACCCAGTACTTC. This rearrangement joins TRBV2 to TRBJ2-5; a possible D gene is TRBD1 (7 bases). The CDR3 totals 15 residues. Trimming cost V 5 bases and J 3 bases, with 16 bases left between them. CDR1 is SNHLY, CDR2 FYNNEI, per germline.

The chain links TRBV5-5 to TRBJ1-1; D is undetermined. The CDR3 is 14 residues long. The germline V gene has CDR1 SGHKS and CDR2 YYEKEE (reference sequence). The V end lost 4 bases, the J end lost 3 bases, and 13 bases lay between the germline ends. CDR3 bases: TGTGCCAGCAGCGCAGACACTTCTTACACTGAAGCTTTCTTT. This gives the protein CASSADTSYTEAFF.

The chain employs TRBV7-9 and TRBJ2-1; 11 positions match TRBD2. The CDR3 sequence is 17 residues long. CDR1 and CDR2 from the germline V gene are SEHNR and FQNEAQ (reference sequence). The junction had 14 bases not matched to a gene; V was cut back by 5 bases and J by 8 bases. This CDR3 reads CASSAGLAVSLEDEQFF. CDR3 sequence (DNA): TGTGCCAGCAGCGCGGGACTAGCGGTTTCCCTTGAGGATGAGCAGTTCTTC.

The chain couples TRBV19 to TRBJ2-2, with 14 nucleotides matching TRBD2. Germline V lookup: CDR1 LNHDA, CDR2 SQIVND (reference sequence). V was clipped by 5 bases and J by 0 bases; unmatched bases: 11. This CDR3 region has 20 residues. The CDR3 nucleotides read TGTGCCAGTAGTTACAAGAGAGGACTAGCGGGGGGACCGAACACCGGGGAGCTGTTTTTT. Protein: CASSYKRGLAGGPNTGELFF.

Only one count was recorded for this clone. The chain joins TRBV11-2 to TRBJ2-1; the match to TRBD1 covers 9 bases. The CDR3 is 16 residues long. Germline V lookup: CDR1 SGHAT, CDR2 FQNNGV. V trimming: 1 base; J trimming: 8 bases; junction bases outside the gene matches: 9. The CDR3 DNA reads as TGTGCCAGCAGCTTAGGTGGGACAGGGAGTATCCATGAGCAGTTCTTC. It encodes CASSLGGTGSIHEQFF.

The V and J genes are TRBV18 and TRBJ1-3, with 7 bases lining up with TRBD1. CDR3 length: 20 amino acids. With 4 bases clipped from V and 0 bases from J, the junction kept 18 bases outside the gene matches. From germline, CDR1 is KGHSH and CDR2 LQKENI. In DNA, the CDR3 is TGTGCCAGCTCACTCAGACTCGGGACAGTACGAATAAGCTCTGGAAACACCATATATTTT. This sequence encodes CASSLRLGTVRISSGNTIYF.